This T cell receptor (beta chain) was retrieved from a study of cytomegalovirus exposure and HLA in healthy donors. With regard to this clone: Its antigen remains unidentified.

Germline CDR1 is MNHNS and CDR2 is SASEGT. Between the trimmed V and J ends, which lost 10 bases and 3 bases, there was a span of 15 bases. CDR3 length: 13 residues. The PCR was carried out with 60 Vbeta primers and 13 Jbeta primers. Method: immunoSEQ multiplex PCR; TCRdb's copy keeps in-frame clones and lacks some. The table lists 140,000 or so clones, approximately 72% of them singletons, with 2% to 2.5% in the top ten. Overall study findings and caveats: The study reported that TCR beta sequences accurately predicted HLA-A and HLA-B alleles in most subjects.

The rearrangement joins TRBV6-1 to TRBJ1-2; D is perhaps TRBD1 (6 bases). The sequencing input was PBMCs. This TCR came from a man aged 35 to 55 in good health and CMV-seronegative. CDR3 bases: TGTGCCAACAGGGACACCGCTTACTATGGCTACACCTTC. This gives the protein CANRDTAYYGYTF.